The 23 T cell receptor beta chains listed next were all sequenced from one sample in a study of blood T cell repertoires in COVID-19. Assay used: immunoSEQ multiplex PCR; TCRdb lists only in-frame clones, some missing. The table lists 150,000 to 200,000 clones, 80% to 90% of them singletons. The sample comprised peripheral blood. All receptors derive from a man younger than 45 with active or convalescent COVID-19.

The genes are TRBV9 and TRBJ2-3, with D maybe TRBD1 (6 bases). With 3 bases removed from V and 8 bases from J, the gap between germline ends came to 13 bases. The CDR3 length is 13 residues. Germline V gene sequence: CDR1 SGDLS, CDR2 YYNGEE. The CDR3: CASSETTGPTQYF. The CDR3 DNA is TGTGCCAGCAGCGAGACAACAGGGCCTACGCAGTATTTT.

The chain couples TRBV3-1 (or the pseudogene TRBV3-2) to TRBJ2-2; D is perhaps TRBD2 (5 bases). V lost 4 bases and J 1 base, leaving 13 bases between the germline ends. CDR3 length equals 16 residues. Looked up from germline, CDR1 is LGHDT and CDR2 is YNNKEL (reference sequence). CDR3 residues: CASSPRGQVNTGELFF. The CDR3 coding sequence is TGTGCCAGCAGCCCCCGCGGGCAGGTGAACACCGGGGAGCTGTTTTTT.

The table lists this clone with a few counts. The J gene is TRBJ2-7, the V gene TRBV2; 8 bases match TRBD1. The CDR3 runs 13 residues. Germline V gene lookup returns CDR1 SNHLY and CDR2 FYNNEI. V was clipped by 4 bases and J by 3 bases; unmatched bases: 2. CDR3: CASSGGQGYEQYF. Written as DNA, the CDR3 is TGTGCCAGCAGTGGTGGACAGGGCTACGAGCAGTACTTC. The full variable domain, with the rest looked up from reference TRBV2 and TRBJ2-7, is EPEVTQTPSHQVTQMGQEVILRCVPISNHLYFYWYRQILGQKVEFLVSFYNNEISEKSEIFDDQFSVERPDGSNFTLKIRSTKLEDSAMYFCASSGGQGYEQYFGPGTRLTVT.

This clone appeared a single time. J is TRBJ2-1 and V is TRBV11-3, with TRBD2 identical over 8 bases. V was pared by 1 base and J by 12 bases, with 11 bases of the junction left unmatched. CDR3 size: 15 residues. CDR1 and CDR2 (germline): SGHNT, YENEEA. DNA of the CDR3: TGTGCCAGCAGCTTAGGCGGGGGGTCCGTTACCAGGCAGTTCTTC. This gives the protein CASSLGGGSVTRQFF.

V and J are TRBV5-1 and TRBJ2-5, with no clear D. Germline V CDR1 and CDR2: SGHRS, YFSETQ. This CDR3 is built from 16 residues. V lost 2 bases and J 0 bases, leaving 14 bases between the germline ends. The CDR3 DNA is TGCGCCAGCAGCTTTTCTGAGTCCGGGTACCAAGAGACCCAGTACTTC. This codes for CASSFSESGYQETQYF.

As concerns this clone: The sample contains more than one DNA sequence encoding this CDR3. CDR3 sequence: CASSIQDSGNTIYF. DNA for the CDR3: TGTGCCAGTAGTATACAGGACTCTGGAAACACCATATATTTT. The chain uses TRBV19 and TRBJ1-3; D is unclear. Per germline, CDR1 LNHDA and CDR2 SQIVND (reference sequence). V was shortened by 2 bases and J by 0 bases, with 5 bases between the two germline ends. The CDR3 runs to 14 residues.

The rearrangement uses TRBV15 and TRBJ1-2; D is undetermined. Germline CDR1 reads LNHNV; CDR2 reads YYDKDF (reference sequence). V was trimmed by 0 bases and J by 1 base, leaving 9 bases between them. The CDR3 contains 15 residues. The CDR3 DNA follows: TGTGCCACCAGCAGAGAAAATTTCGGTAACTATGGCTACACCTTC. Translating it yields CATSRENFGNYGYTF. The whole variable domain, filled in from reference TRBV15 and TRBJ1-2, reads DAMVIQNPRYQVTQFGKPVTLSCSQTLNHNVMYWYQQKSSQAPKLLFHYYDKDFNNEADTPDNFQSRRPNTSFCFLDIRSPGLGDTAMYLCATSRENFGNYGYTFGSGTRLTVV.

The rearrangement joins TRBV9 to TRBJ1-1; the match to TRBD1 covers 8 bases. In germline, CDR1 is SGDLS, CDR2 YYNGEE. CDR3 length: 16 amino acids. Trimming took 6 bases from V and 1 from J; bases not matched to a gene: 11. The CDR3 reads CASTPMQGATNTEAFF. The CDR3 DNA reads TGTGCCAGCACCCCTATGCAGGGGGCGACGAACACTGAAGCTTTCTTT.

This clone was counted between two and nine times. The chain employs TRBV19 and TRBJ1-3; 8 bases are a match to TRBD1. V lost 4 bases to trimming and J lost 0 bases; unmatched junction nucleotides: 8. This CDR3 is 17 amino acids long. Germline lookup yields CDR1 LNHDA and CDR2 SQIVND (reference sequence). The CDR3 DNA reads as TGTGCCAGTAGTACCTGGACAGGGAAGAGCTCTGGAAACACCATATATTTT. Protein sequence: CASSTWTGKSSGNTIYF.

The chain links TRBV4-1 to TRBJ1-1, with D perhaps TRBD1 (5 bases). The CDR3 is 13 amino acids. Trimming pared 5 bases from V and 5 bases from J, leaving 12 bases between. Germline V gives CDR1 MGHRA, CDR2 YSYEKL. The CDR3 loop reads CASSWREGTEAFF. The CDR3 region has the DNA TGCGCCAGCAGCTGGAGGGAGGGGACTGAAGCTTTCTTT.

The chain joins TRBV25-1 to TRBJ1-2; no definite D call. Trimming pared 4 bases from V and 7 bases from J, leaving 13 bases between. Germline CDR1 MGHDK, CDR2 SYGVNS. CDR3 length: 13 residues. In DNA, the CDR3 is TGTGCCAGCAGTGCCGATCCGGGGAGTGGCTACACCTTC. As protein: CASSADPGSGYTF.

CDR3 protein: CASSREELFF. The DNA of the CDR3 is TGTGCCAGTAGCAGGGAGGAGCTGTTTTTT. This rearrangement joins TRBV19 to TRBJ2-2, with D possibly TRBD1 on 5 matching bases. The V gene's germline CDR1 is LNHDA and CDR2 SQIVND (reference sequence). The CDR3 consists of 10 residues. Trimming removed 6 bases from V and 10 bases from J, with 6 bases in between.

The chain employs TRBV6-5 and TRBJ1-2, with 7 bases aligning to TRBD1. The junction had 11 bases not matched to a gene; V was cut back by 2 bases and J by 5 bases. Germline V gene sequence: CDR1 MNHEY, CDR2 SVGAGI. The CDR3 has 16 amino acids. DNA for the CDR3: TGTGCCAGCAGTTACCGAGGGCAGGGGGACCATTATGGCTACACCTTC. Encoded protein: CASSYRGQGDHYGYTF.

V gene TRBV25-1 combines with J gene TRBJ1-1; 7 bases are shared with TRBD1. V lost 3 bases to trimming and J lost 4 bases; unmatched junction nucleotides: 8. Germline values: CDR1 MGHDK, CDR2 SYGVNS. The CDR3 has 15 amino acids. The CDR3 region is CASSETGLLITEAFF. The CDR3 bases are TGTGCCAGCAGTGAGACAGGGTTGTTGATCACTGAAGCTTTCTTT.

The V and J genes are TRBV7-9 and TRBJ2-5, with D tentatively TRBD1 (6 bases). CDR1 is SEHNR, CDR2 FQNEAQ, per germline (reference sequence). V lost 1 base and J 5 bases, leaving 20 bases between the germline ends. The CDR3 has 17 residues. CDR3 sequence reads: CASSLETVPGAGETQYF. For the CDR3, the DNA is TGTGCCAGCAGCTTAGAAACGGTCCCAGGGGCCGGGGAGACCCAGTACTTC. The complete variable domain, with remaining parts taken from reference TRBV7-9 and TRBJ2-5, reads DTGVSQNPRHKITKRGQNVTFRCDPISEHNRLYWYRQTLGQGPEFLTYFQNEAQLEKSRLLSDRFSAERPKGSFSTLEIQRTEQGDSAMYLCASSLETVPGAGETQYFGPGTRLLVL.

CDR3 sequence (DNA): TGTGCCAGTAGCCGGGGACAGGGCGGCTACACCTTC. This encodes CASSRGQGGYTF. The rearrangement links TRBV19 to TRBJ1-2; TRBD1 agrees at 9 bases. CDR3 length: 12 residues. Germline CDR1 is LNHDA and CDR2 is SQIVND (reference sequence). Trimming removed 6 bases from V and 8 bases from J; junction bases left unmatched: 4.

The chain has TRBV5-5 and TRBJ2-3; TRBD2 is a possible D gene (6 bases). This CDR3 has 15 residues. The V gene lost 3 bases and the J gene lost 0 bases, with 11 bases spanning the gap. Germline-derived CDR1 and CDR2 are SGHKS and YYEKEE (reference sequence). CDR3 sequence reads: CASSWGVRSTDTQYF. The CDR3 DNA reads TGTGCCAGCAGCTGGGGGGTACGGAGCACAGATACGCAGTATTTT. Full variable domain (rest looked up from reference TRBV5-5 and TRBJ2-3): DAGVTQSPTHLIKTRGQQVTLRCSPISGHKSVSWYQQVLGQGPQFIFQYYEKEERGRGNFPDRFSARQFPNYSSELNVNALLLGDSALYLCASSWGVRSTDTQYFGPGTRLTVL.

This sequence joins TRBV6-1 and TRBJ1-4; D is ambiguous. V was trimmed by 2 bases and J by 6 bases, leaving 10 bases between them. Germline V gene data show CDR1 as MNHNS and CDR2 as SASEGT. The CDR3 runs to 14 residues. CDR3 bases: TGTGCCAGCAGTGAAAGAGGGAGGGATGAAAAACTGTTTTTT. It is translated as CASSERGRDEKLFF.

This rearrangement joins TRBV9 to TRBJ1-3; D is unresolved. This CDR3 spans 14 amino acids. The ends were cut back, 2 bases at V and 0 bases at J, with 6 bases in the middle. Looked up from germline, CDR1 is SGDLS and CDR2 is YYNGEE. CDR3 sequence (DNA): TGTGCCAGCAGCGTGGGCGACTCTGGAAACACCATATATTTT. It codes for CASSVGDSGNTIYF.

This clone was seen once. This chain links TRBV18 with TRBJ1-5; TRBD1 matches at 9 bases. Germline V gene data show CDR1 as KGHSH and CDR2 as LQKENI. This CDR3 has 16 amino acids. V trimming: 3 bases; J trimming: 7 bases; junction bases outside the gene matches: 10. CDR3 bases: TGTGCCAGCTCACCGGGGACAGGGAAGGGCGGGCAGCCCCAGCATTTT. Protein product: CASSPGTGKGGQPQHF.

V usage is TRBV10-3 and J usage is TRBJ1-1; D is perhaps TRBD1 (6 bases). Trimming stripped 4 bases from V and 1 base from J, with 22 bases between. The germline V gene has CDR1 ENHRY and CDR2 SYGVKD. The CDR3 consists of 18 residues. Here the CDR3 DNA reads TGTGCCATCAGTGGATTGGCACGACAGGCCGTGGGGAACACTGAAGCTTTCTTT. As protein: CAISGLARQAVGNTEAFF.

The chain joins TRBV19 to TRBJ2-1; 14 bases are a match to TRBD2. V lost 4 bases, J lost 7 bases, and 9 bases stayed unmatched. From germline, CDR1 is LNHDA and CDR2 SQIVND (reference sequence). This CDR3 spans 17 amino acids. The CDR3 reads CASSSPGLAGGKNEQFF. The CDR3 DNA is TGTGCCAGTAGTAGCCCCGGACTAGCGGGAGGTAAGAATGAGCAGTTCTTC. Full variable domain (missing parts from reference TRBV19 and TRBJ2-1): DGGITQSPKYLFRKEGQNVTLSCEQNLNHDAMYWYRQDPGQGLRLIYYSQIVNDFQKGDIAEGYSVSREKKESFPLTVTSAQKNPTAFYLCASSSPGLAGGKNEQFFGPGTRLTVL.

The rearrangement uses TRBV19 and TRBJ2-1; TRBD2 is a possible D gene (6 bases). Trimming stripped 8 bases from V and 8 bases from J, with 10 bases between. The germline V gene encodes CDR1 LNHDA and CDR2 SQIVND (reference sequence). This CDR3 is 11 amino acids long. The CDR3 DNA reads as TGTGCCAGTGGACTAAACCATGAGCAGTTCTTC. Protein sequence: CASGLNHEQFF.